This T cell receptor (beta chain) was captured in a study of T cells in Graves' hyperthyroidism and ophthalmopathy. The CDR3 is 15 amino acids. Germline values: CDR1 MNHNS, CDR2 SASEGT. Trimming cost V 2 bases and J 7 bases, with 12 bases left between them. The investigators amplified TCR beta CDR3 regions from RNA transcripts. A first-round RT-PCR of the TCR CDR3 used the HTBI primer set. One entry per CDR3 protein results from TCRdb running MiXCR on the multiplex PCR reads. The sample carries more than 300,000 distinct CDR3 sequences, about 18% recorded once. This clonotype came up a few times. The chain employs TRBV6-1 and TRBJ1-6, with a weak D call TRBD1 (5 bases). Sequenced: blood. The receptor's source is a man younger than 30 with Graves' ophthalmopathy. In DNA form, the CDR3 reads TGTGCCAGCAGTGAATGGGACGACTTGAATTCACCCCTCCACTTT. It is translated as CASSEWDDLNSPLHF.